This TCR beta chain was captured by sequencing in a study of technical replicates of blood from several donors. Data came from immunoSEQ multiplex PCR; TCRdb stores just in-frame clones and leaves some out. Of some 54,000 clones detected, about 94% appear once; the ten largest clones hold about 4%. The CDR3 is made up of 14 amino acids. V was pared by 2 bases and J by 7 bases, with 14 bases between. Germline V lookup: CDR1 MNHEY, CDR2 SMNVEV (reference sequence). This clone was detected only once. This sequence originates from a human donor in good health. Some clones in this sample may be carry-over from other donors' samples. The sequenced material came from PBMCs. The V and J genes are TRBV27 and TRBJ1-2; D call uncertain. The DNA for the CDR3 is TGTGCCAGCAGTTTACCGGACTCATCAGGTGGCTACACCTTC. It encodes CASSLPDSSGGYTF.